The 5 T cell receptor beta chains below were found in one sample sequenced in a study of PD-1 blockade in classical Hodgkin lymphoma. Every patient was affected by relapse after autologous stem cell transplantation, while exposure to brentuximab vedotin was not uniform. This table comes from immunoSEQ multiplex PCR, and its TCRdb copy is limited to in-frame clones, with some not included. The data hold 84,000 or so clones, with around 90% observed a single time. The sequences come from peripheral blood mononuclear cells (PBMCs), collected before the second cycle of nivolumab. The origin of the receptors is a human donor with classical Hodgkin lymphoma.

V is TRBV7-2 and J is TRBJ1-1, with D hard to call. Trimming removed 1 base from V and 6 bases from J, with 9 bases in between. CDR1 and CDR2 from the germline V gene are SGHTA and FQGNSA. The CDR3 contains 13 residues. The CDR3 region is CASSLGMTSEAFF. DNA for the CDR3: TGTGCCAGCAGCTTAGGGATGACCTCTGAAGCTTTCTTT. The full variable domain, with the rest looked up from reference TRBV7-2 and TRBJ1-1, is GAGVSQSPSNKVTEKGKDVELRCDPISGHTALYWYRQSLGQGLEFLIYFQGNSAPDKSGLPSDRFSAERTGGSVSTLTIQRTQQEDSAVYLCASSLGMTSEAFFGQGTRLTVV.

The V and J genes are TRBV7-2 and TRBJ2-2; maybe TRBD2 (5 bases). The CDR3 length is 15 residues. Germline CDR1 and CDR2: SGHTA and FQGNSA. V dropped 4 bases and J dropped 0 bases, with 9 bases sitting between them. The CDR3 DNA sequence: TGTGCCAGCAGCTACTGGACTGCGAACACCGGGGAGCTGTTTTTT. Its protein product is CASSYWTANTGELFF.

The V call is TRBV2, the J call TRBJ1-1; no clear D gene. The V gene's germline CDR1 is SNHLY and CDR2 FYNNEI. The V end lost 8 bases, the J end lost 10 bases, and 11 bases lay between the germline ends. The CDR3 sequence is 10 residues long. CDR3: CASGSGLAFF. The CDR3 region has the DNA TGTGCCAGCGGGAGCGGGTTAGCTTTCTTT.

V is TRBV14 and J is TRBJ1-2, with D tentatively TRBD1 (6 bases). The ends were cut back, 2 bases at V and 4 bases at J, with 11 bases in the middle. The CDR3 is 14 residues long. The germline CDR1 and CDR2 sequences are SGHDN and FVKESK. Here the CDR3 reads CASSQQGFGYGYTF. DNA of the CDR3: TGTGCCAGCAGCCAACAGGGGTTCGGCTATGGCTACACCTTC.

The chain has TRBV5-8 and TRBJ2-1; TRBD2 matches at 8 bases. The CDR3 contains 13 residues. Per germline, CDR1 SGHTS and CDR2 YDEGEE. V was pared by 2 bases and J by 13 bases, with 8 bases of the junction left unmatched. CDR3 DNA: TGTGCCAGCAGCTTTATCCTACTAGCGGACCAGTTCTTC. The encoded protein is CASSFILLADQFF.